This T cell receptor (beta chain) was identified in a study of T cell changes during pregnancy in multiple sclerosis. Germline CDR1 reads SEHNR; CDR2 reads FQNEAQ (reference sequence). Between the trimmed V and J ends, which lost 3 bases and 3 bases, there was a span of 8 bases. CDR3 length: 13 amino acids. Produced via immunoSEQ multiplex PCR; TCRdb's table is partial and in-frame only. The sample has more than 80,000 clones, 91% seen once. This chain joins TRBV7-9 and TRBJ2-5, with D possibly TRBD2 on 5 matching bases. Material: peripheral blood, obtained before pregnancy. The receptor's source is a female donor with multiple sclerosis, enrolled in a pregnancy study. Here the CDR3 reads CASSFSEEETQYF. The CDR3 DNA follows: TGTGCCAGCAGCTTCTCGGAGGAAGAGACCCAGTACTTC.